This T cell receptor (beta chain) appears in the sequencing data of a study of CD8+ T cells in alopecia areata. Treatment denoted: oral pan-JAK inhibitor, 5-10 mg twice daily. Germline V lookup: CDR1 SQVTM, CDR2 ANQGSEA. The CDR3 loop spans 12 amino acids. Trimming cost V 6 bases and J 4 bases, with 12 bases left between them. cDNA prepared by RNA extraction and subsequent reverse transcription served as the template for sequencing. The repertoire was sequenced with immunoSEQ multiplex PCR; TCRdb's copy has only in-frame clones and lacks some. The sample contains 200,000 to 250,000 clones, under 60% of which appear only once.

The chain carries TRBV29-1 and TRBJ2-5; possibly TRBD1 or TRBD2 for D (5 bases each). This TCR was sampled from a human donor with alopecia areata. This material consisted of CD4+ T cells sorted from blood, taken at week 4, from a patient treated with tofacitinib. Written as DNA, the CDR3 is TGCAGCGTCCGAAATGGGGGAGAGACCCAGTACTTC. The encoded protein is CSVRNGGETQYF.